This T cell receptor beta chain was sequenced in a study of Tregs in tolerant kidney transplant recipients. At the level of the study: Related graft donors supplied nonmyeloablative bone marrow transplants, and mixed chimerism was transient.

Some clones are missing from TCRdb's copy, which holds only in-frame ones; the method was immunoSEQ multiplex PCR. The listing records 48,000 or so clones. CDR3 length equals 15 residues. Germline-derived CDR1 and CDR2 are DFQATT and SNEGSKA (reference sequence). V trimming: 1 base; J trimming: 9 bases; junction bases outside the gene matches: 8. Of note for this clone: Read sequence stops 3 residues before the CDR3 end, and the germline J gene provides the missing end.

This sequence originates from a human donor who received a combined kidney and bone marrow transplant. The input for sequencing was CD4+ T cells from blood, taken before the transplant. V usage is TRBV20-1 and J usage is TRBJ2-1; 11 bases align to TRBD2. The part of the CDR3 DNA that was read is TGCAGTGCTAGAGGTGGGACTAGCGGAGGAAGTGAG. As protein: CSARGGTSGGSE. Given in full, the CDR3 is CSARGGTSGGSEQFF.